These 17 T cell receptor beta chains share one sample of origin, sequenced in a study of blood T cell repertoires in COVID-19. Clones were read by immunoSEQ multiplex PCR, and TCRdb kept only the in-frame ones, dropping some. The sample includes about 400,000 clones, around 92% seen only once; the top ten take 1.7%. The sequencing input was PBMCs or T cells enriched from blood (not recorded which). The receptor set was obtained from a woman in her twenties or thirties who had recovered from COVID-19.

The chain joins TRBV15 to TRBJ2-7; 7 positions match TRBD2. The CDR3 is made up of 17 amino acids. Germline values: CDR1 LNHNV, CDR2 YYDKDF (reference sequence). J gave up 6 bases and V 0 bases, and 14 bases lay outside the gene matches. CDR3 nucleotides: TGTGCCACCAGCAGAGATCGCCGCGGGGGTTCCCCCCTCGAGCAGTACTTC. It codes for CATSRDRRGGSPLEQYF.

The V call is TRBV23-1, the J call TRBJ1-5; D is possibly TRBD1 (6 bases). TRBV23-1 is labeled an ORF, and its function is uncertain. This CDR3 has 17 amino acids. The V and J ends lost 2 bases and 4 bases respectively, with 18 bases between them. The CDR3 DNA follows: TGCGCCAGCAGTCAACACCCGGAGGGGGGGAAGAATCAGCCCCAGCATTTT. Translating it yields CASSQHPEGGKNQPQHF.

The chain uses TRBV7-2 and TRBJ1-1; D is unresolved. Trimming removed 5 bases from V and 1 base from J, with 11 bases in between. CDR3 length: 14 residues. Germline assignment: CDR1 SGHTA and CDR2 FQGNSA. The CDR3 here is CASSPRRENTEAFF. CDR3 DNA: TGTGCCAGCAGCCCCCGGAGAGAGAACACTGAAGCTTTCTTT.

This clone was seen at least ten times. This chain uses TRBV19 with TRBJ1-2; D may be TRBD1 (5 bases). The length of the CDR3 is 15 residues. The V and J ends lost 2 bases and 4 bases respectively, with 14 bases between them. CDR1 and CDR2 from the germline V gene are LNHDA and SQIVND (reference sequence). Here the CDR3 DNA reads TGTGCCAGTAGTATAAAAGGTCTGGACACCTATGGCTACACCTTC. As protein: CASSIKGLDTYGYTF.

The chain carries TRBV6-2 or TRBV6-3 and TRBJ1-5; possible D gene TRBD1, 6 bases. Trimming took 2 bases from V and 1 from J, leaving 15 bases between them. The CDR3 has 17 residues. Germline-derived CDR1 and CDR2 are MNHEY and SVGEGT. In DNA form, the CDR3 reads TGTGCCAGCAGTTACGCTGCGGGGGGCTTGAGCAATCAGCCCCAGCATTTT. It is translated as CASSYAAGGLSNQPQHF.

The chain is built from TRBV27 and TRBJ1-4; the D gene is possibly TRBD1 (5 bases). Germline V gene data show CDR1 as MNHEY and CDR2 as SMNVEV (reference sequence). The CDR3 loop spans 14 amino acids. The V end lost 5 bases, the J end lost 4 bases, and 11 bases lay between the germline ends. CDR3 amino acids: CASSGGAVNEKLFF. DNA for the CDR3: TGTGCCAGCAGTGGAGGGGCGGTTAATGAAAAACTGTTTTTT.

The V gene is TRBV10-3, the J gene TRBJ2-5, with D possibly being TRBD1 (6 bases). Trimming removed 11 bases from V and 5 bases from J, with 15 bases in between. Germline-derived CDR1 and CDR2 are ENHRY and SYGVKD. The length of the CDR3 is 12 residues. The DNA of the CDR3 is TGTGCCGTATCCAGGGGTCAGGAGACCCAGTACTTC. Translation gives CAVSRGQETQYF.

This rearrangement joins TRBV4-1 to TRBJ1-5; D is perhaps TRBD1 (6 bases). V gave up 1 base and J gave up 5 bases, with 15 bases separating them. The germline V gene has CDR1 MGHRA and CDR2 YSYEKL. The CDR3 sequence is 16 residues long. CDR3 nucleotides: TGCGCCAGCAGCCAAGTTTGGGGGCCGGGGTATCAGCCCCAGCATTTT. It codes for CASSQVWGPGYQPQHF.

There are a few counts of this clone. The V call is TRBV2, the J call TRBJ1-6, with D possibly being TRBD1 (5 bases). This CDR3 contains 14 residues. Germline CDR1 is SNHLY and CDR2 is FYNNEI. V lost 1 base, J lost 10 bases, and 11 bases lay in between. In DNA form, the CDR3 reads TGTGCCAGCAGTGAAGTGCGACAGAGCTCACCCCTCCACTTT. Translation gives CASSEVRQSSPLHF.

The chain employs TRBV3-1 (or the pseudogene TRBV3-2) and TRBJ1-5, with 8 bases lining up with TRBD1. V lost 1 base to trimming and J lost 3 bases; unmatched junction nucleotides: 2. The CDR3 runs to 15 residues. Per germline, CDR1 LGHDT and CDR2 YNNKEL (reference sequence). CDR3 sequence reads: CASSQGQGYNQPQHF. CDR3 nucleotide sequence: TGTGCCAGCAGCCAAGGACAGGGGTACAATCAGCCCCAGCATTTT.

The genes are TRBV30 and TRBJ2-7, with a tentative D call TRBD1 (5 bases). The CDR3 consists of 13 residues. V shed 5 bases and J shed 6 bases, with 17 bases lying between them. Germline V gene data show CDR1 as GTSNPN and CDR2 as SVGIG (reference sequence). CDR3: CAWSPQGFGEQYF. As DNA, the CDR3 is TGTGCCTGGTCCCCCCAGGGTTTCGGCGAGCAGTACTTC.

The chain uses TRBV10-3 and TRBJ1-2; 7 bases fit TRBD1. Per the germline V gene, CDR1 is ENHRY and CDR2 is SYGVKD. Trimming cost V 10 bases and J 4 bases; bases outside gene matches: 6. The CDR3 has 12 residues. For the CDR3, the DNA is TGTGCCAGCACGACAGGGATCTATGGCTACACCTTC. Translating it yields CASTTGIYGYTF.

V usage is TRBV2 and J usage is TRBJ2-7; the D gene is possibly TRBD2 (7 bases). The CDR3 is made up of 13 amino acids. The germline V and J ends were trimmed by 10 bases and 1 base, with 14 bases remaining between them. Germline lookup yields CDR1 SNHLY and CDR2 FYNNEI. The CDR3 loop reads CANSGGASYEQYF. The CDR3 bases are TGTGCCAACTCTGGGGGGGCTTCCTACGAGCAGTACTTC.

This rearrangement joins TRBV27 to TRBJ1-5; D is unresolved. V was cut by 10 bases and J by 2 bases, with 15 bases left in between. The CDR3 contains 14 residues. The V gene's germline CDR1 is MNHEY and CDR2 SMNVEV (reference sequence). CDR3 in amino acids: CATKTTWGNQPQHF. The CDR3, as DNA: TGTGCCACCAAGACTACTTGGGGCAATCAGCCCCAGCATTTT.

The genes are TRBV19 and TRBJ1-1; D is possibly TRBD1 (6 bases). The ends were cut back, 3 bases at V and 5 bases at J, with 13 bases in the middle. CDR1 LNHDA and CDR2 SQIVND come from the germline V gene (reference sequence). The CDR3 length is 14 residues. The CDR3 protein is CASSIRGRGTEAFF. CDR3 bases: TGTGCCAGTAGTATCAGGGGAAGAGGGACTGAAGCTTTCTTT.

CDR3 in amino acids: CASSSTGTTEAFF. CDR3 in DNA: TGTGCCAGCAGCTCCACAGGGACCACTGAAGCTTTCTTT. This chain joins TRBV7-3 and TRBJ1-1, with D possibly TRBD1 on 6 matching bases. The V gene's germline CDR1 is SGHTA and CDR2 FQGTGA. The CDR3 is 13 amino acids. V dropped 4 bases and J dropped 4 bases, with 10 bases sitting between them.

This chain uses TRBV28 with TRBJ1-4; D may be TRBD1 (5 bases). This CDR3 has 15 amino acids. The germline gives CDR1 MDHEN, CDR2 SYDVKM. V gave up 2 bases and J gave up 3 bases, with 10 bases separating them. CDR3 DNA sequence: TGTGCCAGCAGTTTAGGGGGGTCGGCTAATGAAAAACTGTTTTTT. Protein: CASSLGGSANEKLFF.